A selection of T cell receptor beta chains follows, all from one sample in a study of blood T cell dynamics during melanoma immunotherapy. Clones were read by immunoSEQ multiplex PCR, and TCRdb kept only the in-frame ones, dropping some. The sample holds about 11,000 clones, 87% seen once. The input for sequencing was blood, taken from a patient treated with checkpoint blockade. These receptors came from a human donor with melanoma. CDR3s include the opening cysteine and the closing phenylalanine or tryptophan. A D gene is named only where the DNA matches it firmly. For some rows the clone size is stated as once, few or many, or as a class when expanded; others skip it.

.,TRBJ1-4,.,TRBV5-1,CASSFRGVDEKLFF,TGCGCCAGCAGCTTTCGGGGAGTAGATGAAAAACTGTTTTTT
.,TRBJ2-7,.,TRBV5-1,CASSLALGEAYEQYF,TGCGCCAGCAGCTTGGCCCTCGGGGAAGCCTACGAGCAGTACTTC
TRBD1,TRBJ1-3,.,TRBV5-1,CASSPEGQGRGNTIYF,TGCGCCAGCAGCCCGGAAGGACAGGGTCGCGGAAACACCATATATTTT
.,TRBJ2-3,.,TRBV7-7,CASSLAGRSTDTQYF,TGTGCCAGCAGCTTAGCGGGGCGGAGCACAGATACGCAGTATTTT
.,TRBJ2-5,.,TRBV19,CASETQYF,TGTGCCAGTGAGACCCAGTACTTC
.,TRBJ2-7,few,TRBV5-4,CASRDRETYEQYF,TGTGCCAGCAGGGACAGAGAAACGTACGAGCAGTACTTC
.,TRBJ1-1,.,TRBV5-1,CASGNGQPNTEAFF,TGCGCCAGCGGAAACGGGCAGCCCAACACTGAAGCTTTCTTT
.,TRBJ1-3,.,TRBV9,CASSVGGVDTIYF,TGTGCCAGCAGCGTAGGTGGAGTTGACACCATATATTTT
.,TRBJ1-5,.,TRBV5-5,CASSSPADGPQHF,TGTGCCAGCAGCTCACCCGCCGACGGGCCCCAGCATTTT
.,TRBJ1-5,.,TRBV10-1,CSDSKGNQPQHF,TGCTCCGACAGCAAGGGAAATCAGCCCCAGCATTTT
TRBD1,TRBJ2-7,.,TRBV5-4,CASSLGGTGVVYEQYF,TGTGCCAGCAGCTTGGGAGGGACAGGGGTCGTTTACGAGCAGTACTTC
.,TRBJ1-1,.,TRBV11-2,CASSLGRANTEAFF,TGTGCCAGCAGCTTGGGCAGGGCGAACACTGAAGCTTTCTTT
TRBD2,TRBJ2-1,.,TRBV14,CASSQPPRVAGGNEQFF,TGTGCCAGCAGCCAACCCCCCAGGGTAGCGGGGGGGAATGAGCAGTTCTTC
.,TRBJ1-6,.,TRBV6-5,CASTSERNSPLHF,TGTGCCAGCACCTCAGAACGGAATTCACCCCTCCACTTT
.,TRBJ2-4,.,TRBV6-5,CASRPDGNIQYF,TGTGCCAGCAGACCGGACGGAAACATTCAGTACTTC
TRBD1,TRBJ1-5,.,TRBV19,CASRKDRGRGWPQHF,TGTGCCAGTAGAAAGGACAGGGGCAGGGGATGGCCCCAGCATTTT
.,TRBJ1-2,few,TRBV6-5,CASSPIGSWDGYTF,TGTGCCAGCAGCCCCATCGGGTCCTGGGATGGCTACACCTTC
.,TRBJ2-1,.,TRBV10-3,CAISEARGHSYNGQFF,TGTGCCATCAGTGAGGCCAGAGGGCACTCCTACAATGGGCAGTTCTTC
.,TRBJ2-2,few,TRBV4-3,CASSQDWGELFF,TGCGCCAGCAGCCAAGATTGGGGGGAGCTGTTTTTT
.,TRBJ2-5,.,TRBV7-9,CASSRQGGETQYF,TGTGCCAGCAGCCGCCAGGGGGGAGAGACCCAGTACTTC
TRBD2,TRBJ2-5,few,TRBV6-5,CASSRLAEETQYF,TGTGCCAGCAGCAGACTAGCGGAAGAGACCCAGTACTTC
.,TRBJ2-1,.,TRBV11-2,CASSRDFSNNEQFF,TGTGCCAGCAGCCGGGACTTCAGCAACAATGAGCAGTTCTTC